This T cell receptor (beta chain) came from a study of T cells in narcolepsy. The overall study: Donors had narcolepsy type 1 or type 2, or were healthy controls.

CDR3 length: 16 amino acids. Germline V gene lookup returns CDR1 SGHNT and CDR2 YYREEE (reference sequence). J lost 3 bases, V lost 2 bases, and 8 bases had no gene match. Libraries were prepared by immunoSEQ multiplex PCR; TCRdb keeps only in-frame clonotypes and omits some of them. Among about 33,000 clones, around 90% were seen once, and the ten largest hold under 1.5%. As for this clone: What it binds is unknown.

Study outcomes and limitations: HCRT-specific and TRIB2-specific autoreactive clonotypes appeared among same-patient CSF and blood CD4+ clonotypes. Healthy controls reportedly lacked the autoreactive clonotypes serially found in patients' blood. Some memory CD4+ repertoires had no autoreactive clone sequences.

The TCR comes from a human donor with narcolepsy. The sequenced material came from CD45RA- memory CD4+ T cells from PBMCs. The V gene is TRBV5-4, the J gene TRBJ2-3, with 8 bases identical to TRBD2. The CDR3 bases are TGTGCCAGCAGCTTAAAGGTTAGCGGGGTTACAGATACGCAGTATTTT. It codes for CASSLKVSGVTDTQYF.